This T cell receptor beta chain was found in a study of shared clonotypes between healthy human individuals. Overall study results and limits: Apart from blood, nothing was sampled; tissue repertoires likely differ.

Assay execution proceeded at the deep level. Per sorted-subset replicate PCR, input was around 200 ng DNA, representing around 30,000 T cell genomes. The repertoire was sequenced with immunoSEQ multiplex PCR; TCRdb's copy has only in-frame clones and lacks some. The sample contains over 2 million clones, about 94% of which appear only once. This CDR3 is 13 amino acids long. Germline CDR1 SSHAT, CDR2 FNYEAQ (reference sequence). Cells designated naive CD8 were CD45RO-negative and were positively selected for CCR7, with terminally differentiated effector memory CD45RA+ cells excluded. Donors, healthy HIV-negative adults, lacked recent acute infections or vaccinations. Comment on this clone: Antigen: not known. An end of the junction differs from the germline gene, which may be a read error.

J is TRBJ2-5 and V is TRBV7-7; D is uncertain. The TCR comes from a man between 18 and 29 years old in good health. Input material: naive CD8+ T cells sorted from blood. CDR3 sequence: CASSEGSQETQYF. CDR3 coding DNA: TGTGCTAGCAGCGAAGGGTCCCAAGAGACCCAGTACTTC.